The T cell receptor beta chain described here comes from a study of cytomegalovirus exposure and HLA in healthy donors. The CDR3 covers 13 residues. Germline V lookup: CDR1 MNHNS, CDR2 SASEGT. J was trimmed by 0 bases and V by 11 bases; bases with no gene match: 5. The PCR was carried out with 60 Vbeta primers and 13 Jbeta primers. Assay: immunoSEQ multiplex PCR; the TCRdb copy retains only in-frame clones and omits some. The sample has 140,000 to 150,000 clones, 70% to 80% seen once. Specimen: PBMCs. This sequence joins TRBV6-1 and TRBJ2-7, with TRBD2 matching 9 bases. The sequence derives from a woman aged 55-69 years in good health and CMV-seropositive. The CDR3 DNA sequence: TGTGCCTCGGGTAGCGGGAGCTCCTACGAGCAGTACTTC. It encodes CASGSGSSYEQYF.